The rows below give T cell receptor beta chains drawn from one sample of a study of T cells after yellow fever vaccination. TCRdb itself ran the 5' RACE reads through MiXCR, one entry per CDR3 protein. The data hold 360,000 or so distinct CDR3 sequences, with approximately 10% observed a single time. The specimen comprised PBMCs, sampled on the day of the first yellow fever vaccination. These receptors were taken from a man aged 18 to 30 who received the YFV17D yellow fever vaccine. The CDR3 runs from the conserved cysteine through the conserved F or W. D genes are given only for firm matches. Size tells how often a clone was seen (once, few, many) or the class of an expanded clone, and some rows leave it out.

NA	TRBV5-1	NA	TRBJ2-5	TGCGCCAGCAAACTAGCCCCAGGCCAAGAGACCCAGTACTTC	CASKLAPGQETQYF
NA	TRBV27	few	TRBJ1-5	TGTGCCAGCAGTTTGGAGGGACGAGGGCAGCCCCAGCATTTT	CASSLEGRGQPQHF
TRBD1	TRBV12-3/TRBV12-4	few	TRBJ1-2	TGTGCCAGCAGTTCCGAAGGGGGCCTATATGGCTACACCTTC	CASSSEGGLYGYTF
NA	TRBV4-3	few	TRBJ1-1	TGCGCCAGCAGCCAAGATCTTAAAAGTTGGTACACTGAAGCTTTCTTT	CASSQDLKSWYTEAFF
TRBD2	TRBV5-1	NA	TRBJ2-3	TGCGCCAGCAGCTTAGGGACTAGCGGACACACAGATACGCAGTATTTT	CASSLGTSGHTDTQYF
NA	TRBV20-1	few	TRBJ2-7	TGCAGTGCTCGCCCCTCGGGACCCCACTACGAGCAGTACTTC	CSARPSGPHYEQYF
NA	TRBV27	NA	TRBJ2-7	TGTGCCAGCAGTCCGATAGGGAGCGGTTACGAGCAGTACTTC	CASSPIGSGYEQYF
TRBD1	TRBV18	few	TRBJ1-5	TGTGCCAGCTCACCAGGGCTAGGGACAGGCGGTAGTCAGCCCCAGCATTTT	CASSPGLGTGGSQPQHF
TRBD1	TRBV11-2	NA	TRBJ1-2	TGTGCCAGCAGCTCCATACAGGGGGCTGACTACACCTTC	CASSSIQGADYTF
TRBD1	TRBV24-1	NA	TRBJ1-5	TGTGCCACCAGGAGACAGGGTCAACAGCCCCAGCATTTT	CATRRQGQQPQHF
NA	TRBV21-1	NA	TRBJ2-2	TGTGCCATCAGGGCGGCAGGGGCCGCGAACACCGGGGAGCTGTTTTTT	CAIRAAGAANTGELFF
TRBD1	TRBV5-1	few	TRBJ2-1	TGCGCCAGCACCCCGACAGGGTTGGTCAATGAGCAGTTCTTC	CASTPTGLVNEQFF
NA	TRBV3-1	NA	TRBJ1-6	TGTGCCAGCAGCCAGACCAACCATCCCTCTAATTCACCCCTCCACTTT	CASSQTNHPSNSPLHF
TRBD2	TRBV4-2	NA	TRBJ2-1	TGTGCCAGCAGCCACCAGAGCGGGGGCCTAATCAATGAGCAGTTCTTC	CASSHQSGGLINEQFF
NA	TRBV4-1	NA	TRBJ1-2	TGCGCCAGCAGCCAGGTACCCGGGACAATCTATGGCTACACCTTC	CASSQVPGTIYGYTF
NA	TRBV12-5	NA	TRBJ2-2	TGTGCTAGTGGTTTGGTTACAGCGAACACCGGGGAGCTGTTTTTT	CASGLVTANTGELFF
NA	TRBV6-2/TRBV6-3	few	TRBJ2-7	TGTGCCAGCAGTTACAGGGATTTTAGGATCAACGAGCAGTACTTC	CASSYRDFRINEQYF
NA	TRBV2	NA	TRBJ2-1	TGTGCCAGCAGTGATCGCCGATCCTCCTACAATGAGCAGTTCTTC	CASSDRRSSYNEQFF
NA	TRBV5-1	NA	TRBJ2-2	TGCGCCAGCAAGGGAAGCGTTTCGACCGGGGAGCTGTTTTTT	CASKGSVSTGELFF
NA	TRBV7-9	few	TRBJ1-1	TGTTCCACCCATGTCAGGCCCCTAAACACTGAAGCTTTCTTT	CSTHVRPLNTEAFF
NA	TRBV5-5	few	TRBJ1-5	TGTGCCAGCAGCCCTGTGGCGGAAAGACAGCCCCAGCATTTT	CASSPVAERQPQHF
NA	TRBV6-6	NA	TRBJ2-7	TGTGCCAGCAGTTACGGCAGTACCTACGAGCAGTACTTC	CASSYGSTYEQYF
NA	TRBV5-1	many	TRBJ1-2	TGCGCCAGCAGCTTGGATGGGGATGGCGGCTACACCTTC	CASSLDGDGGYTF
TRBD1	TRBV12-3/TRBV12-4	few	TRBJ1-6	TGTGCCAGCAGTTTAGCGGGACAGGGGTTGTATAATTCACCCCTCCACTTT	CASSLAGQGLYNSPLHF
NA	TRBV20-1	few	TRBJ1-4	TGCAGTGCCGCAACACCTTCAACTAATGAAAAACTGTTTTTT	CSAATPSTNEKLFF
NA	TRBV12-3/TRBV12-4	NA	TRBJ1-5	TGTGCCAGCAGTTACCGGGAATTCCATAATCAGCCCCAGCATTTT	CASSYREFHNQPQHF
NA	TRBV11-2	few	TRBJ1-2	TGTGCCAGCAGCTTAGTGGGTGGCGAGAATCCCATAAGCTACACCTTC	CASSLVGGENPISYTF
TRBD2	TRBV3-1	NA	TRBJ2-3	TGTGCCAGCAGCCCCTACGGCGGGGGGGCTCTAGGGACAGATACGCAGTATTTT	CASSPYGGGALGTDTQYF
NA	TRBV5-6	few	TRBJ1-2	TGTGCCAGCAGCCATCTTAGGACGGGTGGCTACACCTTC	CASSHLRTGGYTF
TRBD2	TRBV5-1	few	TRBJ2-1	TGCGCCAGCAGCGTTAACCGGGGGGGAAGCAACAATGAGCAGTTCTTC	CASSVNRGGSNNEQFF
TRBD2	TRBV4-3	many	TRBJ2-5	TGCGCCAGCAGCCAAACTAGCGTCGGGGAGACCCAGTACTTC	CASSQTSVGETQYF
NA	TRBV10-2	few	TRBJ2-7	NA	CASSTSSRRGEQYF
TRBD1	TRBV11-1	NA	TRBJ2-6	TGTGCCAGCAGCCAGGGAGCCGGGACAGGGGCGCGCTTTTCTGGGGCCAACGTCCTGACTTTC	CASSQGAGTGARFSGANVLTF
TRBD1	TRBV6-1	few	TRBJ1-1	TGTGCCAGCAGTAATACAGGGGGCGCGACTGAAGCTTTCTTT	CASSNTGGATEAFF
TRBD1	TRBV5-1	NA	TRBJ2-2	TGCGCCAGCAGCTACCAACAGGGGTCCGGGGAGCTGTTTTTT	CASSYQQGSGELFF
NA	TRBV7-3	few	TRBJ2-5	TGTGCCAGCAGCGACTACACGGGGGAGACCCAGTACTTC	CASSDYTGETQYF
NA	TRBV15	few	TRBJ2-1	TGTGCCACCGCAAGGGACACCTCCTACAATGAGCAGTTCTTC	CATARDTSYNEQFF
NA	TRBV3-1	NA	TRBJ2-2	TGTGCCAGCAGCCAGACTCCGAACACCGGGGAGCTGTTTTTT	CASSQTPNTGELFF
NA	TRBV5-6	few	TRBJ2-7	TGTGCCAGCAGCTTGGTTGGTCGGCTCTTCGAGCAGTACTTC	CASSLVGRLFEQYF
TRBD1	TRBV9	few	TRBJ1-6	TGTGCCAGCAGCGCGACAGGGGGTGACTCACCCCTCCACTTT	CASSATGGDSPLHF